Below, 25 T cell receptor beta chains from the same sample are listed, as sequenced in a study of blood T cell repertoires in COVID-19 (dated by TCRdb to about 2020). The library was prepared using the immunoSEQ multiplex PCR assay. TCRdb obtained this table from immuneACCESS and retained in-frame rearrangements with V and J assigned. These tables miss some clones; where compared with another copy, unresolved V genes account for less than half of the shortfall, and the remainder is unexplained. This sample comprises almost 250,000 clones, around 88% of them detected only once. Under 5% of the sample comes from the top ten. The sequencing input was PBMCs or T cells enriched from blood (not recorded which). The receptor set was obtained from a woman aged 25-40 years who had recovered from COVID-19.

The CDR3 sequence: CASSDVTMNTEAFF. The CDR3 DNA sequence: TGTGCCAGCAGTGATGTTACAATGAACACTGAAGCTTTCTTT. This chain uses TRBV25-1 with TRBJ1-1; D remains unclear. The CDR3 consists of 14 residues. Between the trimmed V and J ends, which lost 3 bases and 0 bases, there was a span of 8 bases. Germline V gives CDR1 MGHDK, CDR2 SYGVNS.

The chain links TRBV3-1 (or the pseudogene TRBV3-2) to TRBJ2-2, with 10 bases fitting TRBD1. The CDR3 is made up of 16 amino acids. Germline values: CDR1 LGHDT, CDR2 YNNKEL (reference sequence). J lost 6 bases, V lost 1 base, and 5 bases had no gene match. The CDR3, as DNA: TGTGCCAGCAGCCAAGCCCCGGACAGGGGGGCCGGGGAGCTGTTTTTT. Its protein product is CASSQAPDRGAGELFF.

This chain uses TRBV5-1 with TRBJ2-2, with D possibly being TRBD1 (5 bases). V lost 2 bases and J lost 4, with 9 bases in between. Germline V gene data show CDR1 as SGHRS and CDR2 as YFSETQ. CDR3 size: 14 residues. CDR3 sequence: CASSFRGPTGELFF. The CDR3 DNA follows: TGCGCCAGCAGCTTTAGGGGTCCCACCGGGGAGCTGTTTTTT.

V and J are TRBV3-1 (or the pseudogene TRBV3-2) and TRBJ2-3; the match to TRBD2 covers 13 bases. This CDR3 is built from 16 residues. With 0 bases clipped from V and 11 bases from J, the junction kept 8 bases outside the gene matches. CDR1 and CDR2 from the germline V gene are LGHDT and YNNKEL (reference sequence). CDR3 region: CASSQEDGLAGVGQYF. The DNA of the CDR3 is TGTGCCAGCAGCCAAGAGGACGGACTAGCGGGAGTGGGGCAGTATTTT.

The genes are TRBV25-1 and TRBJ2-1, with 9 bases fitting TRBD2. The germline V gene encodes CDR1 MGHDK and CDR2 SYGVNS. The CDR3 is 17 residues long. The junction had 4 bases not matched to a gene; V was cut back by 1 base and J by 0 bases. The CDR3 DNA follows: TGTGCCAGCAGTGAATGGGCGGGAGGGAGCTCCTACAATGAGCAGTTCTTC. Its translation is CASSEWAGGSSYNEQFF.

The gene calls are TRBV7-3 and TRBJ2-7, with a weak D call TRBD2 (5 bases). CDR3 length: 15 residues. From germline, CDR1 is SGHTA and CDR2 FQGTGA. The ends were cut back, 5 bases at V and 9 bases at J, with 23 bases in the middle. The CDR3 DNA follows: TGTGCCAGCAGCCCCTCTGGGCAGACCGGGGTCGGGCAGTACTTC. Amino acid sequence: CASSPSGQTGVGQYF. The full variable domain, with the rest looked up from reference TRBV7-3 and TRBJ2-7, is GAGVSQTPSNKVTEKGKYVELRCDPISGHTALYWYRQSLGQGPEFLIYFQGTGAADDSGLPNDRFFAVRPEGSVSTLKIQRTERGDSAVYLCASSPSGQTGVGQYFGPGTRLTVT.

This chain joins TRBV28 and TRBJ2-7; 10 nucleotides match TRBD1. In germline, CDR1 is MDHEN, CDR2 SYDVKM. With 3 bases clipped from V and 7 bases from J, the junction kept 12 bases outside the gene matches. This CDR3 is built from 16 residues. The CDR3 sequence: CASSFLGTGDENEQYF. The CDR3 DNA follows: TGTGCCAGCAGTTTTCTCGGGACAGGGGATGAGAATGAGCAGTACTTC. The full variable domain, in which reference TRBV28 and TRBJ2-7 provide the parts outside the CDR3, is DVKVTQSSRYLVKRTGEKVFLECVQDMDHENMFWYRQDPGLGLRLIYFSYDVKMKEKGDIPEGYSVSREKKERFSLILESASTNQTSMYLCASSFLGTGDENEQYFGPGTRLTVT.

The chain combines TRBV10-3 with TRBJ1-3; D call uncertain. Germline V gene lookup returns CDR1 ENHRY and CDR2 SYGVKD. This CDR3 has 15 amino acids. V was pared by 0 bases and J by 2 bases, with 8 bases between. The DNA for the CDR3 is TGTGCCATCAGTGAGTCGACGAGGACTGGAAACACCATATATTTT. Translating gives CAISESTRTGNTIYF.

This sequence joins TRBV7-9 and TRBJ1-2; possible D gene TRBD1, 6 bases. CDR1 and CDR2 (germline): SEHNR, FQNEAQ (reference sequence). This CDR3 is built from 14 residues. Deletions cut 5 bases from V and 8 bases from J, with 18 bases between. The CDR3 here is CASSVTNRVGGYTF. The CDR3 DNA is TGTGCCAGCAGCGTCACAAACAGGGTGGGAGGCTACACCTTC.

This chain uses TRBV18 with TRBJ2-7; 8 bases line up with TRBD1. Trimming at V came to 1 base and at J to 3 bases, leaving 14 bases not matched to a gene. The CDR3 totals 18 residues. Germline V gene data show CDR1 as KGHSH and CDR2 as LQKENI. DNA of the CDR3: TGTGCCAGCTCACCACTGACAGGGGCACCTAACATAATCTACGAGCAGTACTTC. Its protein is CASSPLTGAPNIIYEQYF.

The V gene is TRBV18, the J gene TRBJ2-2; D unclear. In germline, CDR1 is KGHSH, CDR2 LQKENI. CDR3 size: 16 residues. V shed 1 base and J shed 1 base, with 10 bases lying between them. The CDR3 loop reads CASSPRASENTGELFF. The DNA of the CDR3 is TGTGCCAGCTCACCACGGGCTTCTGAGAACACCGGGGAGCTGTTTTTT.

The count of this clone is one. This rearrangement joins TRBV28 to TRBJ1-5; no definite D call. Trimming left V 3 bases short and J 1 base short, with 13 bases between. The germline V gene encodes CDR1 MDHEN and CDR2 SYDVKM. CDR3 length: 16 amino acids. CDR3 bases: TGTGCCAGCAGTTTCGGTCAGGCGTTAAGCAATCAGCCCCAGCATTTT. Translation: CASSFGQALSNQPQHF.

V is TRBV5-1 and J is TRBJ1-5; no clear D. Germline CDR1 SGHRS, CDR2 YFSETQ. Trimming pared 0 bases from V and 0 bases from J, leaving 4 bases between. CDR3 length: 14 residues. The CDR3 sequence is CASSLDGSNQPQHF. In DNA form, the CDR3 reads TGCGCCAGCAGCTTGGACGGTAGCAATCAGCCCCAGCATTTT.

This clone occurred a few times. The chain carries TRBV4-1 and TRBJ2-7; 7 positions agree with TRBD2. The CDR3 is made up of 17 amino acids. Germline V gene sequence: CDR1 MGHRA, CDR2 YSYEKL. Unmatched junction bases numbered 12, after V lost 4 bases and J lost 0 bases. CDR3 in amino acids: CASSRAPGLPYSYEQYF. In DNA, the CDR3 is TGCGCCAGCAGCCGAGCTCCGGGACTACCCTACTCCTACGAGCAGTACTTC.

The chain links TRBV5-1 to TRBJ2-3, with a weak D call TRBD2 (5 bases). This CDR3 region has 14 residues. V lost 4 bases and J 3 bases, leaving 12 bases between the germline ends. The germline V gene encodes CDR1 SGHRS and CDR2 YFSETQ. The CDR3 reads CASSRVDFTDTQYF. For the CDR3, the DNA is TGCGCCAGCAGCCGGGTGGACTTTACAGATACGCAGTATTTT.

This sequence joins TRBV14 and TRBJ1-1; D not certain. V was pared by 0 bases and J by 1 base, with 3 bases between. Looked up from germline, CDR1 is SGHDN and CDR2 is FVKESK. The CDR3 extends over 13 amino acids. The CDR3, as DNA: TGTGCCAGCAGCCAAGATCAGAACACTGAAGCTTTCTTT. Amino acid sequence: CASSQDQNTEAFF. The whole variable domain, remainder taken from reference TRBV14 and TRBJ1-1, is EAGVTQFPSHSVIEKGQTVTLRCDPISGHDNLYWYRRVMGKEIKFLLHFVKESKQDESGMPNNRFLAERTGGTYSTLKVQPAELEDSGVYFCASSQDQNTEAFFGQGTRLTVV.

This clone was detected a few times. This chain uses TRBV19 with TRBJ1-1, with 7 bases aligning to TRBD1. The trim removed 8 bases at V and 0 bases at J, leaving 6 bases unmatched. Germline CDR1 is LNHDA and CDR2 is SQIVND (reference sequence). This CDR3 spans 14 amino acids. In DNA form, the CDR3 reads TGTGCCAGTGGTAGGGGGCTCGTGAACACTGAAGCTTTCTTT. It translates to CASGRGLVNTEAFF.

The chain employs TRBV15 and TRBJ1-1; tentatively, D is TRBD1 (6 bases). The V and J ends lost 3 bases and 0 bases respectively, with 8 bases between them. The CDR3 spans 14 residues. Germline assignment: CDR1 LNHNV and CDR2 YYDKDF (reference sequence). The CDR3 sequence is CATSRRGMNTEAFF. In DNA, the CDR3 is TGTGCCACCAGCAGGAGGGGGATGAACACTGAAGCTTTCTTT.

V and J are TRBV3-1 (or the pseudogene TRBV3-2) and TRBJ2-1, with a weak D call TRBD1 (6 bases). V was cut by 6 bases and J by 4 bases, with 7 bases left in between. The CDR3 runs 12 residues. Germline V gene lookup returns CDR1 LGHDT and CDR2 YNNKEL (reference sequence). This CDR3 is CASSQGYNEQFF. CDR3 coding DNA: TGTGCCAGCAGTCAGGGGTACAATGAGCAGTTCTTC.

This clone was seen only once. The V gene is TRBV3-1 (or the pseudogene TRBV3-2), the J gene TRBJ2-7; 10 positions match TRBD2. The CDR3 covers 15 residues. V was pared by 1 base and J by 3 bases, with 3 bases of the junction left unmatched. Germline lookup yields CDR1 LGHDT and CDR2 YNNKEL (reference sequence). This chain's CDR3 is CASSQGTSGIYEQYF. The CDR3, as DNA: TGTGCCAGCAGCCAAGGCACTAGCGGGATCTACGAGCAGTACTTC.

The chain is built from TRBV5-4 and TRBJ1-1; D is ambiguous. This CDR3 has 14 residues. CDR1 is SGHNT, CDR2 YYREEE, per germline (reference sequence). The V and J ends lost 1 base and 1 base respectively, with 8 bases between them. The CDR3 DNA reads TGTGCCAGCAGCTTGAGCACTAAGAACACTGAAGCTTTCTTT. Amino acids: CASSLSTKNTEAFF.

The rearrangement links TRBV5-6 to TRBJ1-1, with D possibly matching TRBD1 (5 bases). Germline loops: CDR1 SGHDT, CDR2 YYEEEE. This CDR3 is built from 15 residues. The V end lost 5 bases, the J end lost 1 base, and 15 bases lay between the germline ends. The CDR3 sequence is CASSPRGASNTEAFF. The CDR3 region has the DNA TGTGCCAGCAGTCCCCGCGGGGCATCGAACACTGAAGCTTTCTTT.

This sequence joins TRBV19 and TRBJ2-1, with 7 bases that match TRBD2. The length of the CDR3 is 16 residues. The V gene end was trimmed by 3 bases and the J gene end by 7 bases; junction bases not matched to a gene: 12. Germline CDR1 is LNHDA and CDR2 is SQIVND (reference sequence). Here the CDR3 DNA reads TGTGCCAGTAGTATCCGCCCTAGCGGAGGTCGGAATGAGCAGTTCTTC. This encodes CASSIRPSGGRNEQFF.

The chain combines TRBV4-1 with TRBJ2-1; the match to TRBD2 covers 12 bases. The CDR3 is 22 residues long. With 0 bases clipped from V and 1 base from J, the junction kept 16 bases outside the gene matches. Germline CDR1 is MGHRA and CDR2 is YSYEKL. CDR3 protein: CASSQDEWTSGTLLVSYNEQFF. The DNA of the CDR3 is TGCGCCAGCAGCCAAGACGAGTGGACTAGCGGGACCTTGCTTGTTTCCTACAATGAGCAGTTCTTC.

The rearrangement links TRBV13 to TRBJ1-1; D is ambiguous. Germline CDR1 and CDR2: PRHDT and FYEKMQ (reference sequence). The CDR3 runs to 14 residues. V shed 6 bases and J shed 4 bases, with 15 bases lying between them. The CDR3 DNA reads TGTGCCAGCAGTGGGAGGGAGATAAGCACTGAAGCTTTCTTT. It specifies CASSGREISTEAFF. The variable domain in full, completed from reference TRBV13 and TRBJ1-1, reads AAGVIQSPRHLIKEKRETATLKCYPIPRHDTVYWYQQGPGQDPQFLISFYEKMQSDKGSIPDRFSAQQFSDYHSELNMSSLELGDSALYFCASSGREISTEAFFGQGTRLTVV.